Listed here is a single T cell receptor beta chain. This entry is derived from a study of CD8+CD57+ T cells in acquired aplastic anemia. The TCR beta profiling, which covered VDJ combination and CDR3 sequence, was carried out using genomic DNA as the template. TCRdb recomputed calls from the reads with MiXCR, one row per CDR3 protein. The data show some 200,000 distinct CDR3 sequences, roughly half seen once. V lost 1 base and J lost 0, with 9 bases in between. The CDR3 totals 15 residues. Germline CDR1 LNHDA, CDR2 SQIVND (reference sequence). All patients picked for sequencing had shown, by flow cytometry, an expansion of CD8+CD57+ cells.

The chain is built from TRBV19 and TRBJ1-2, with unresolved D. The specimen was sorted CD4+, CD8+, or CD8+CD57+ T cells (not recorded which) from PBMCs. This receptor was taken from a human donor with aplastic anemia. CDR3 sequence reads: CASSIGTAANYGYTF. CDR3 nucleotides: TGTGCCAGTAGTATAGGAACGGCTGCTAACTATGGCTACACCTTC.